The 10 T cell receptor beta chains listed next were all sequenced from one sample in a study of T cell responses to AZD1222 COVID-19 vaccine. Sequenced by immunoSEQ multiplex PCR; TCRdb stores in-frame clones only, minus some. The table lists 95,000 to 150,000 clones, about 93% of them singletons. Source: peripheral blood, taken 28 days after the second AZD1222 dose. These TCRs come from an adult who received the AZD1222 COVID-19 vaccine.

The chain carries TRBV3-1 (or the pseudogene TRBV3-2) and TRBJ2-3, with unresolved D. The CDR3 is 15 residues long. Germline CDR1 reads LGHDT; CDR2 reads YNNKEL (reference sequence). V lost 1 base to trimming and J lost 1 base, with 9 bases between them. Written as DNA, the CDR3 is TGTGCCAGCAGCCAAGGGTTAGTGGGCACAGATACGCAGTATTTT. This encodes CASSQGLVGTDTQYF.

The chain has TRBV7-9 and TRBJ2-5, with a tentative D call TRBD1 (5 bases). This CDR3 has 14 residues. With 10 bases removed from V and 2 bases from J, the gap between germline ends came to 17 bases. Germline assignment: CDR1 SEHNR and CDR2 FQNEAQ (reference sequence). CDR3 nucleotide sequence: TGTGCCACCCCGACCGACAGTTTACAAGAGACCCAGTACTTC. Protein sequence: CATPTDSLQETQYF.

The chain employs TRBV25-1 and TRBJ2-7; D may be TRBD2 (6 bases). V lost 7 bases and J 7 bases, leaving 11 bases between the germline ends. From germline, CDR1 is MGHDK and CDR2 SYGVNS. The CDR3 is made up of 11 amino acids. Here the CDR3 reads CASILSGEQYF. CDR3 DNA sequence: TGTGCCAGCATCCTCAGCGGGGAGCAGTACTTC.

The CDR3 region is CASRQGNPPGDIQYF. Written as DNA, the CDR3 is TGTGCCAGTCGACAGGGGAACCCCCCGGGGGACATTCAGTACTTC. The chain uses TRBV6-5 and TRBJ2-4, with 8 bases identical to TRBD1. The CDR3 consists of 15 residues. Germline CDR1 is MNHEY and CDR2 is SVGAGI. Trimming cost V 9 bases and J 8 bases; bases outside gene matches: 15.

This clone is a singleton in its sample. J is TRBJ2-1 and V is TRBV5-1; 16 bases fit TRBD2. V lost 4 bases and J lost 2; bases outside the gene matches: 6. This CDR3 has 18 amino acids. Germline CDR1 is SGHRS and CDR2 is YFSETQ. CDR3 amino acids: CASSPGLAGGPTYNEQFF. In nucleotides, the CDR3 is TGCGCCAGCAGCCCGGGACTAGCGGGAGGGCCCACCTACAATGAGCAGTTCTTC.

This chain connects TRBV11-2 to TRBJ1-1; a possible D gene is TRBD1 (5 bases). Trimming removed 6 bases from V and 8 bases from J, with 13 bases in between. The germline gives CDR1 SGHAT, CDR2 FQNNGV. The CDR3 totals 12 residues. The CDR3 region is CASSSGGGEAFF. The CDR3 DNA sequence: TGTGCCAGCAGTTCGGGGGGAGGGGAAGCTTTCTTT.

V gene TRBV6-5 combines with J gene TRBJ1-2, with a weak D call TRBD1 (5 bases). Germline V CDR1 and CDR2: MNHEY, SVGAGI. Trimming took 6 bases from V and 6 from J, leaving 11 bases between them. CDR3 length: 12 amino acids. The DNA for the CDR3 is TGTGCCAGCAGGGGGGGAGGGCATGGCTACACCTTC. Protein sequence: CASRGGGHGYTF.

The rearrangement links TRBV27 to TRBJ1-2; 7 nucleotides match TRBD1. This CDR3 has 14 amino acids. V lost 5 bases, J lost 7 bases, and 10 bases stayed unmatched. Germline CDR1 reads MNHEY; CDR2 reads SMNVEV (reference sequence). CDR3 in DNA: TGTGCCAGCAGTCTTGTGGCAGGGGGTTTTGGCTACACCTTC. Translating it yields CASSLVAGGFGYTF.

J is TRBJ2-7 and V is TRBV25-1; 8 bases are shared with TRBD2. CDR1 is MGHDK and CDR2 is SYGVNS in the germline V gene. The CDR3 has 17 amino acids. V shed 2 bases and J 0 bases; nucleotides not matched to a gene: 9. The CDR3 DNA is TGTGCCAGCAGTGAACACGTTAGCGGGATGGGCTCCTACGAGCAGTACTTC. It encodes CASSEHVSGMGSYEQYF.

The chain combines TRBV11-2 with TRBJ1-2; TRBD1 aligns across 7 bases. The CDR3 covers 14 residues. Unmatched junction bases numbered 4, after V lost 1 base and J lost 5 bases. The germline V gene has CDR1 SGHAT and CDR2 FQNNGV. The CDR3, as DNA: TGTGCCAGCAGCTTAGCCGGGACAGAGTATGGCTACACCTTC. The encoded protein is CASSLAGTEYGYTF.